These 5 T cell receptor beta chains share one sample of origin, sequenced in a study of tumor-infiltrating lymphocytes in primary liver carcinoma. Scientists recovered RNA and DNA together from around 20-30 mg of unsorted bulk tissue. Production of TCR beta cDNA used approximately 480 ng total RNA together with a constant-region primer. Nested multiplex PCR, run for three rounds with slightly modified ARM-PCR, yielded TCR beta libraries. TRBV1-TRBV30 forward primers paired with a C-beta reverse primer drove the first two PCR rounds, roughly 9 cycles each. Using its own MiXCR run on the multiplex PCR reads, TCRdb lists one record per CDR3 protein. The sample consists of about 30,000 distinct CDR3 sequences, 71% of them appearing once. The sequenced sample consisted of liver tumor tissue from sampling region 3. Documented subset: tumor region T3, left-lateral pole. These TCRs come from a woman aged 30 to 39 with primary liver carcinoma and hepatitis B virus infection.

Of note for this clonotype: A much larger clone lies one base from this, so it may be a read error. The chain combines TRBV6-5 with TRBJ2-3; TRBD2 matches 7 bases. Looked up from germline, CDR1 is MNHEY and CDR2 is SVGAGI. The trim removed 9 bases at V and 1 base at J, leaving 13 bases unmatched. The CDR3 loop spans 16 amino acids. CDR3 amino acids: CASRYSSGKGTDTQYF. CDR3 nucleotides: TGTGCCAGTAGATACTCGAGCGGGAAGGGCACAGATACGCAGTATTTT.

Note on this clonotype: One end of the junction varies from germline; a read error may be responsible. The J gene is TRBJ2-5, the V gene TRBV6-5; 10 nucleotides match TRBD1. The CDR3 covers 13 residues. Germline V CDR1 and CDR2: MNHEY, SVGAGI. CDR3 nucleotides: TGTGCCGGCAGTACCGACAGGGGGCCGACCAAGTACTTC. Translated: CAGSTDRGPTKYF.

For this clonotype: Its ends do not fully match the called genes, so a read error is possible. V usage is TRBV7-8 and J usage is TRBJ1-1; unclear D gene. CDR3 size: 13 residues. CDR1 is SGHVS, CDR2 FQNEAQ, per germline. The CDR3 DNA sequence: TGTGACAGCAGCTTAACGATTGGTGCTGGAGCTTTCTTT. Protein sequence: CDSSLTIGAGAFF.

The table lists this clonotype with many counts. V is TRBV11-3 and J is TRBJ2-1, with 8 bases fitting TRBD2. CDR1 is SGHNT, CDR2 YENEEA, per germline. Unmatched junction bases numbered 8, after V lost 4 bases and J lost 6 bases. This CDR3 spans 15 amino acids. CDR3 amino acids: CASSSTGTRSNEQFF. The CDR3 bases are TGTGCCAGCAGCTCAACCGGGACTAGAAGCAATGAGCAGTTCTTC. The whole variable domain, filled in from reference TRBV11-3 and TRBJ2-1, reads EAGVVQSPRYKIIEKKQPVAFWCNPISGHNTLYWYLQNLGQGPELLIRYENEEAVDDSQLPKDRFSAERLKGVDSTLKIQPAELGDSAVYLCASSSTGTRSNEQFFGPGTRLTVL.

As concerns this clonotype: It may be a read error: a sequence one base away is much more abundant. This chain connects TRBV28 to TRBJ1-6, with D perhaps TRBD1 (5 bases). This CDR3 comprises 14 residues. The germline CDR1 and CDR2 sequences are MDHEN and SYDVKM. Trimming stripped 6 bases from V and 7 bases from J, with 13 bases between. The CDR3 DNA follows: TGTGCCAGCAGAACAGACAGATACAATTCACCCCTCCACTTT. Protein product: CASRTDRYNSPLHF.